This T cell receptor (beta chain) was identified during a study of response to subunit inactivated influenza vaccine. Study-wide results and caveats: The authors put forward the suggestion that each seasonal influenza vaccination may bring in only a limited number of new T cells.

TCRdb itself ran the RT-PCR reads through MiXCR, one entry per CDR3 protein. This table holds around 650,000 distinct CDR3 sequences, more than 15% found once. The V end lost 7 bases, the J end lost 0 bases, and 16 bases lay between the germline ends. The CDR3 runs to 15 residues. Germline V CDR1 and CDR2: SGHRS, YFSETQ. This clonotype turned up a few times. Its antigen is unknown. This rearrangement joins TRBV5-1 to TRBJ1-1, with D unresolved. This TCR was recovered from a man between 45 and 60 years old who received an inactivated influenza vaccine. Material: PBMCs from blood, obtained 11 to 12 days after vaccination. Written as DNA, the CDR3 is TGCGCCAGCTGCCCGGACGCGGGGATGAACACTGAAGCTTTCTTT. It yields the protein CASCPDAGMNTEAFF.